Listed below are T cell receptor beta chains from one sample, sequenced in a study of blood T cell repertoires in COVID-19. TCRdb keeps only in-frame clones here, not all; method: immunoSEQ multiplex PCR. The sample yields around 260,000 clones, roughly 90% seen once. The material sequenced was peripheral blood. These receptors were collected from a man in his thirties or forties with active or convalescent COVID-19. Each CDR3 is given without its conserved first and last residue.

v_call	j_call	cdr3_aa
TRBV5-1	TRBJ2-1	ASSLSPAGGSYNEQF
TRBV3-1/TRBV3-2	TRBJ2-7	ASSQTSGNYEQY
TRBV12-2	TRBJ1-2	ASRLGGGRTAYGYT
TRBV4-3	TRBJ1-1	ASSQGDRGPGGAF
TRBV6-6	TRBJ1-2	ASSYQGFYGYT
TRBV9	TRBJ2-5	ASSSGLAAYQETQY
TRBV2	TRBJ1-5	ASSGQGGNQPQH
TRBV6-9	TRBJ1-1	ASSYGGKNTEAF
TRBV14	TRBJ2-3	ASLWGVGSDTQY
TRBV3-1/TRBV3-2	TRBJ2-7	ASSQGDRESSYEQY
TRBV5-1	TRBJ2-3	ASSLAGTRPDTQY
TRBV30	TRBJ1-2	AWSSGFYGYT
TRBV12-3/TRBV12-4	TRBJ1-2	ASSFGGASGYT
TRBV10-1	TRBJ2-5	ASSESLGASGFQETQY
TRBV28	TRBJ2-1	ASSLSGPGSGNEQF
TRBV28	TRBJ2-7	ASTAVRGKSSYEQY
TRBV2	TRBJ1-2	ASSYRVANGYT
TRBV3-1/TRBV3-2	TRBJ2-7	ASSQDGTGLYEQY
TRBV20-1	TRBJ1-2	SASQGGNNYGYT
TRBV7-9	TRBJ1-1	ASRQRQGGVTEAF
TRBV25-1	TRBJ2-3	ASSEPLGLRGDTQY
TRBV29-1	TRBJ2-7	SVEAAVASAYEQY
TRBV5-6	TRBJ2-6	ASRRGWISGANVLT
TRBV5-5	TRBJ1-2	ASSLVEGPNYGYT
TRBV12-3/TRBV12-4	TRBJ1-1	ASGQGVTEAF
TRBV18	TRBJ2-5	ASSPSGTKETQY
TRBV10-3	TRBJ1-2	AISERDRGYGYT
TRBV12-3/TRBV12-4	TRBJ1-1	ASSFGQGEAF
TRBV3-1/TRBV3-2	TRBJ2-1	ASSRDWTRRHNEQF
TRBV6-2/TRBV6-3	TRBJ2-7	ASSYAQNYEQY
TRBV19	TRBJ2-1	ASSIPSVFLNEQF
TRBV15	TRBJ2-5	ATSIEVGAETQY
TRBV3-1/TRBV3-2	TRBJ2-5	ASSQDGARAQETQY
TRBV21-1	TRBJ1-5	ASNTSGTPNSNQPQH